This T cell receptor beta chain was obtained from a study of cytomegalovirus exposure and HLA in healthy donors. Study-level background: Assignment to the Caucasian-associated ancestry cluster applied to about 80% of the roughly 400 genotyped donors. Study-level results: Presence/absence analyses assumed roughly uniform sequencing depth across donors, which may not hold. Whilst most TCR sequences proved rare, a subset of public TCRs occurred across many donors. Prior analysis indicated that the majority of TCR beta V segments exhibited productivity approximately 87% or approximately 30% of the time.

PCR primers comprised 60 Vbeta and 13 Jbeta primers. Measured with immunoSEQ multiplex PCR; TCRdb has only the in-frame clones, and not every one. Of 160,000 or so clones listed, approximately 80% are singletons. Note on this clone: Its antigen is as yet unknown.

The CDR3 sequence is 14 residues long. Germline V gives CDR1 GTSNPN, CDR2 SVGIG (reference sequence). V trimming: 5 bases; J trimming: 0 bases; junction bases outside the gene matches: 4. The clonotype originates from a woman under 30 in good health and CMV-seronegative. Specimen: PBMCs. This chain uses TRBV30 with TRBJ1-1, with 9 positions matching TRBD1. The CDR3 sequence is CAWEGTGMNTEAFF. The CDR3 DNA is TGTGCCTGGGAAGGGACAGGGATGAACACTGAAGCTTTCTTT.